The clone carrying this T cell receptor beta chain has only one observation. What it binds is not known. This record comes from a study of post-analysis software for immune sequencing data. CDR1 DFQATT and CDR2 SNEGSKA come from the germline V gene (reference sequence). This CDR3 spans 13 amino acids. Trimming left V 5 bases short and J 4 bases short, with 13 bases between. Unique molecular identifiers were built into the TCR beta cDNA libraries. The source material, about 0.95 to 11 million T cells, gave rise to 400,000 to 550,000 cDNA molecules. One entry per CDR3 protein, called by TCRdb with MiXCR from the PCR reads. The sample has hundreds of thousands of distinct CDR3 sequences, about 40% seen once. Study results and caveats: Patients showed TRBV5-6, TRBV5-1 and TRBV20-1 among a few TRBV segments more frequent than in controls.

The material sequenced was blood. This receptor was taken from a girl between 10 and 17 years old with multiple sclerosis. This rearrangement joins TRBV20-1 to TRBJ2-3; a possible D gene is TRBD1 (6 bases). CDR3 region: CSAAGGRADTQYF. The DNA for the CDR3 is TGCAGTGCTGCTGGGGGCCGCGCAGATACGCAGTATTTT.